This T cell receptor (beta chain) was found in a study of cytotoxic CD8 clonotypes in ibrutinib-treated CLL. Study background: Response material was collected after a median 12 months of treatment, range 6 to 36.

General study findings and limits: The public clonotypes identified were infrequent and showed contraction or stability on treatment.

Trimming shortened V by 7 bases and J by 2 bases, and 8 bases separated the two germline ends. CDR3 length: 13 residues. Germline V gene sequence: CDR1 MNHEY, CDR2 SVGAGI. On this clone: Its antigen is currently unknown.

The table came from immunoSEQ multiplex PCR; TCRdb's copy has only in-frame clones and leaves some out. The sample consists of some 300,000 clones, roughly 80% of them appearing once. This material consisted of PBMCs, taken before ibrutinib treatment. The sequence was collected from a human donor with chronic lymphocytic leukemia. The V gene is TRBV6-5, the J gene TRBJ2-2; D ambiguous. The CDR3 reads CASNPRNTGELFF. CDR3 coding DNA: TGTGCCAGCAACCCAAGAAACACCGGGGAGCTGTTTTTT.